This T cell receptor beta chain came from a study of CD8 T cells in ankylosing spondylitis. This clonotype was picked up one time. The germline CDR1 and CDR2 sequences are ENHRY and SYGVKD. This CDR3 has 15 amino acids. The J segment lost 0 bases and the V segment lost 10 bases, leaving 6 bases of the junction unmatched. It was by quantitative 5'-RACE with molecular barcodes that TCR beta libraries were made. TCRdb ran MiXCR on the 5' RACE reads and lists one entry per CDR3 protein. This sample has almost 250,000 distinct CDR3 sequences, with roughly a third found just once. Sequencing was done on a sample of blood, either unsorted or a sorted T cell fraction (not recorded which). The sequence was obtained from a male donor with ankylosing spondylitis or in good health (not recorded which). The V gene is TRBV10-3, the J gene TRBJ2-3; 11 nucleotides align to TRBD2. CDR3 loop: CATSGGYLSTDTQYF. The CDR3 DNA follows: TGTGCCACTAGCGGGGGGTATCTAAGCACAGATACGCAGTATTTT.